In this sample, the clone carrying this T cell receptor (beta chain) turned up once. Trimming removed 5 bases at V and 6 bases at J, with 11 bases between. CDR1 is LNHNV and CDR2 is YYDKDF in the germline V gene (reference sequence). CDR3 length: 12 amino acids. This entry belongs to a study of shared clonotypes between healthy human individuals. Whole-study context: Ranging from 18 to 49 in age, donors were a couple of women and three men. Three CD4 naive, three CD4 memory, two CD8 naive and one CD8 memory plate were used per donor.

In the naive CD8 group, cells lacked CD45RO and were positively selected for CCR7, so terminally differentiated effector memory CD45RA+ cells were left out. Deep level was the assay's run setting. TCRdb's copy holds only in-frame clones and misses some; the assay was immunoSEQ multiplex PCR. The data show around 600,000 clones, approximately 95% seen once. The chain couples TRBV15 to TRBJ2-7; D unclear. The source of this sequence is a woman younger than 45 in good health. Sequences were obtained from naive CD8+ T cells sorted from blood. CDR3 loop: CATSVLGSEQYF. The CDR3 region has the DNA TGTGCCACCAGCGTCCTCGGGTCCGAGCAGTACTTC. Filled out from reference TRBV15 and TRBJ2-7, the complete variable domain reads DAMVIQNPRYQVTQFGKPVTLSCSQTLNHNVMYWYQQKSSQAPKLLFHYYDKDFNNEADTPDNFQSRRPNTSFCFLDIRSPGLGDTAMYLCATSVLGSEQYFGPGTRLTVT.